This T cell receptor beta chain was identified during a study of cytomegalovirus exposure and HLA in healthy donors. Whole-study context: Within the Caucasian-associated ancestry cluster were about 81% of the approximately 370 genotyped donors. Study-level findings and limits: As immune exposure information, only CMV serostatus was available. A prior analysis recorded that most TCR beta V segments were productive about 87% or about 30% of the time.

Turning to this clone: Its matching antigen is unknown.

V dropped 5 bases and J dropped 3; count of bases not matched to a gene: 7. In germline, CDR1 is PRHDT, CDR2 FYEKMQ (reference sequence). The CDR3 consists of 15 residues. The PCR used 60 Vbeta and 13 Jbeta primers. The data were produced by immunoSEQ multiplex PCR, yet TCRdb's version contains in-frame clones alone and is incomplete. The listing records about 130,000 clones. The chain employs TRBV13 and TRBJ1-2, with 9 bases lining up with TRBD1. Specimen: PBMCs. This clonotype was obtained from a man younger than 35 in good health and CMV-seronegative. The chain's CDR3 is CASSEQGARYYGYTF. CDR3 bases: TGTGCCAGCAGCGAACAGGGGGCGCGGTACTATGGCTACACCTTC.